This T cell receptor (beta chain) was observed in a study of identical twins. TCRdb re-called the 5' RACE reads through MiXCR, storing one row per CDR3 protein. Found here are a few hundred thousand distinct CDR3 sequences, around 15% of them singletons; the top ten hold about 0.94%. The same specimen was also included in a second study, on yellow fever vaccine responses in identical twins.

Sequencing was performed on CD4+ T cells sorted from blood. This receptor was identified in a woman between 18 and 29 years old in good health.

The CDR3 nucleotides read TGTGCCAGTAGTACCCAGGGGAATAGCAATCAGCCCCAGCATTTT. It encodes CASSTQGNSNQPQHF. The chain carries TRBV19 and TRBJ1-5; D perhaps matches TRBD1 (6 bases). This CDR3 has 15 amino acids. The V gene lost 4 bases and the J gene lost 0 bases, with 10 bases spanning the gap. CDR1 is LNHDA, CDR2 SQIVND, per germline (reference sequence).